The clone carrying this T cell receptor beta chain showed up just a few times. Its antigen is undetermined. The repertoire was sequenced with immunoSEQ multiplex PCR; TCRdb's copy has only in-frame clones and lacks some. The sample contains about 2.1 million clones, roughly 91% of which appear only once. Germline CDR1 SGDLS, CDR2 YYNGEE. The V gene lost 3 bases and the J gene lost 0 bases, with 10 bases spanning the gap. The CDR3 extends over 15 amino acids. This sample was included in a study of shared clonotypes between healthy human individuals. Study background: A donor's plate count was three for CD4 naive and three for CD4 memory; CD8 naive had two and CD8 memory one. Points from the study as a whole: The low donor count limited represented genetic and exposure-history diversity. Memory subsets had estimated richness that was generally smaller than that of naive subsets.

Naive CD8 cells lacked CD45RO and underwent positive selection for CCR7, leaving out terminally differentiated effector memory CD45RA+ cells. Sequencing used naive CD8+ T cells from PBMCs. The chain is built from TRBV9 and TRBJ2-1; perhaps TRBD2 as D (5 bases). The TCR was taken from a man aged 18 to 29 in good health. Some clones in this sample may be carry-over from other donors' samples. CDR3 nucleotides: TGTGCCAGCAGCGAGGACTTCGTCTCCTACAATGAGCAGTTCTTC. It yields the protein CASSEDFVSYNEQFF.